The next 18 T cell receptor beta chains were all read from a single sample in a study of T cells in placental villitis. Study-level points and caveats: Median clonality was 0.057 in villitis of unknown etiology placentae versus around 0.0056 in controls.

The libraries were made with immunoSEQ v4. Sequenced by immunoSEQ multiplex PCR; TCRdb stores in-frame clones only, minus some. The sample lists 750 to 900 clones; approximately 82% were seen once. Their antigens remain unidentified. Specimen: placental tissue containing maternal and fetal cells. The receptor source for this set is a human patient with villitis of unknown etiology; the placental T cells may come from both mother and fetus.

The rearrangement links TRBV2 to TRBJ1-2; D may be TRBD1 (5 bases). Germline-derived CDR1 and CDR2 are SNHLY and FYNNEI. The CDR3 has 14 amino acids. V was shortened by 6 bases and J by 4 bases, with 15 bases between the two germline ends. The CDR3: CASRTEALSYGYTF. The CDR3 DNA is TGTGCCAGCAGGACAGAAGCCCTTAGCTATGGCTACACCTTC. The whole variable domain, filled in from reference TRBV2 and TRBJ1-2, reads EPEVTQTPSHQVTQMGQEVILRCVPISNHLYFYWYRQILGQKVEFLVSFYNNEISEKSEIFDDQFSVERPDGSNFTLKIRSTKLEDSAMYFCASRTEALSYGYTFGSGTRLTVV.

The chain is built from TRBV5-6 and TRBJ1-5, with 7 bases fitting TRBD1. The ends lost 4 bases at V and 2 bases at J; junction bases unmatched: 9. The CDR3 sequence is 16 residues long. Germline loops: CDR1 SGHDT, CDR2 YYEEEE. CDR3: CASSVYRGGGNQPQHF. The CDR3 region has the DNA TGTGCCAGCAGCGTATACAGGGGAGGCGGCAATCAGCCCCAGCATTTT.

The chain employs TRBV5-4 and TRBJ1-1; D perhaps matches TRBD1 (5 bases). V lost 6 bases and J 5 bases, leaving 14 bases between the germline ends. Germline V lookup: CDR1 SGHNT, CDR2 YYREEE (reference sequence). The CDR3 is 13 amino acids. The chain's CDR3 is CASTPGWGTEAFF. The CDR3, as DNA: TGTGCCAGCACCCCCGGTTGGGGGACTGAAGCTTTCTTT. Together with reference TRBV5-4 and TRBJ1-1, the CDR3 gives the full variable domain: ETGVTQSPTHLIKTRGQQVTLRCSSQSGHNTVSWYQQALGQGPQFIFQYYREEENGRGNFPPRFSGLQFPNYSSELNVNALELDDSALYLCASTPGWGTEAFFGQGTRLTVV.

V gene TRBV28 combines with J gene TRBJ1-6; D is unclear. Deletions cut 5 bases from V and 0 bases from J, with 11 bases between. The CDR3 has 16 residues. The germline V gene has CDR1 MDHEN and CDR2 SYDVKM. The CDR3 coding sequence is TGTGCCAGCAGTCGGACGACAAGCTCCTATAATTCACCCCTCCACTTT. Protein product: CASSRTTSSYNSPLHF.

This clone was counted a single time. One end of the junction fails to match germline, which may point to a read error. This chain links TRBV9 with TRBJ2-7; D gene uncertain. Germline V gives CDR1 SGDLS, CDR2 YYNGEE. The CDR3 is 13 residues long. In nucleotides, the CDR3 is TGTGCCAGCAGTGTAGACTCCGTTGGCGAGCAGTACTTC. It codes for CASSVDSVGEQYF.

The chain uses TRBV6-2 or TRBV6-3 and TRBJ2-1, with D unresolved. V gave up 4 bases and J gave up 4 bases, with 8 bases separating them. Germline lookup yields CDR1 MNHEY and CDR2 SVGEGT. This CDR3 has 13 residues. The CDR3 is CASSLETYNEQFF. The CDR3 coding sequence is TGTGCCAGCAGTTTGGAGACGTACAATGAGCAGTTCTTC.

The chain recombines TRBV9 with TRBJ2-2, with D perhaps TRBD2 (6 bases). With 4 bases removed from V and 2 bases from J, the gap between germline ends came to 15 bases. The CDR3 is 16 amino acids. Germline-derived CDR1 and CDR2 are SGDLS and YYNGEE. This chain's CDR3 is CASSLRGRGNTGELFF. In nucleotides, the CDR3 is TGTGCCAGCAGCCTCCGCGGGCGGGGAAACACCGGGGAGCTGTTTTTT. Together with reference TRBV9 and TRBJ2-2, the CDR3 gives the full variable domain: DSGVTQTPKHLITATGQRVTLRCSPRSGDLSVYWYQQSLDQGLQFLIQYYNGEERAKGNILERFSAQQFPDLHSELNLSSLELGDSALYFCASSLRGRGNTGELFFGEGSRLTVL.

J is TRBJ1-5 and V is TRBV28; possibly TRBD1 for D (6 bases). Trimming took 8 bases from V and 5 from J, leaving 10 bases between them. The CDR3 is 12 amino acids. Germline loops: CDR1 MDHEN, CDR2 SYDVKM. The CDR3 reads CASRTDYQPQHF. DNA for the CDR3: TGTGCCAGCCGGACAGACTATCAGCCCCAGCATTTT.

V usage is TRBV19 and J usage is TRBJ1-2; unclear D gene. Trimming removed 7 bases at V and 1 base at J, with 13 bases between. Germline lookup yields CDR1 LNHDA and CDR2 SQIVND (reference sequence). This CDR3 contains 14 residues. The CDR3 DNA reads TGTGCCAGTACTTTAGACACCCTTAACTATGGCTACACCTTC. Residues: CASTLDTLNYGYTF.

This chain joins TRBV19 and TRBJ1-5; D gene ambiguous. Between the trimmed V and J ends, which lost 3 bases and 7 bases, there was a span of 16 bases. Germline V gene lookup returns CDR1 LNHDA and CDR2 SQIVND (reference sequence). The CDR3 loop spans 15 amino acids. The CDR3: CASSMGWGAMQPQHF. The CDR3, as DNA: TGTGCCAGTAGTATGGGATGGGGAGCAATGCAGCCCCAGCATTTT.

The chain recombines TRBV11-2 with TRBJ2-3; D not resolved. This CDR3 region has 13 residues. The ends were cut back, 0 bases at V and 2 bases at J, with 3 bases in the middle. Germline V gives CDR1 SGHAT, CDR2 FQNNGV. The CDR3 sequence is CASSLDHTDTQYF. CDR3 in DNA: TGTGCCAGCAGCTTAGATCACACAGATACGCAGTATTTT.

The rearrangement uses TRBV29-1 and TRBJ2-6; TRBD2 might be the D (5 bases). CDR3 length equals 17 residues. CDR1 is SQVTM and CDR2 is ANQGSEA in the germline V gene. V lost 5 bases and J lost 5, with 22 bases in between. Written as DNA, the CDR3 is TGCAGCGTTCGGTCCCGACTAATACAAAGTCGGGCCAACGTCCTGACTTTC. Translating gives CSVRSRLIQSRANVLTF.

The V call is TRBV6-5, the J call TRBJ1-6; 9 nucleotides align to TRBD1. The CDR3 extends over 15 amino acids. V lost 4 bases and J lost 8; bases outside the gene matches: 6. Germline V CDR1 and CDR2: MNHEY, SVGAGI. CDR3 sequence (DNA): TGTGCCAGCAGTTGGGGGACAGGGATTGATTCACCCCTCCACTTT. Protein product: CASSWGTGIDSPLHF.

This chain links TRBV20-1 with TRBJ2-3; 10 bases align to TRBD2. Looked up from germline, CDR1 is DFQATT and CDR2 is SNEGSKA (reference sequence). Trimming removed 3 bases from V and 2 bases from J; junction bases left unmatched: 5. The CDR3 loop spans 15 amino acids. The CDR3 sequence is CSASTLAGITDTQYF. The CDR3 bases are TGCAGTGCTAGTACACTAGCGGGGATCACAGATACGCAGTATTTT.

The chain links TRBV19 to TRBJ2-7; D possibly corresponds to TRBD2 (6 bases). From germline, CDR1 is LNHDA and CDR2 SQIVND (reference sequence). This CDR3 spans 13 amino acids. V was cut by 4 bases and J by 6 bases, with 13 bases left in between. The CDR3 reads CASSNAWGGEQYF. CDR3 sequence (DNA): TGTGCCAGTAGTAATGCGTGGGGAGGCGAGCAGTACTTC.

V and J are TRBV15 and TRBJ2-2, with D possibly matching TRBD1 (6 bases). The CDR3 contains 15 residues. Germline CDR1 LNHNV, CDR2 YYDKDF (reference sequence). V shed 5 bases and J shed 1 base, with 11 bases lying between them. For the CDR3, the DNA is TGTGCCACCAGCCGAAGCAGGGGGAACACCGGGGAGCTGTTTTTT. Protein: CATSRSRGNTGELFF.

The V gene is TRBV4-1, the J gene TRBJ1-1; a weak D match, TRBD1 (5 bases). Deletions cut 4 bases from V and 1 base from J, with 16 bases between. Germline loops: CDR1 MGHRA, CDR2 YSYEKL. CDR3 size: 16 residues. The CDR3 sequence: CASSPIPRQWNTEAFF. In DNA, the CDR3 is TGCGCCAGCAGCCCAATCCCGAGACAGTGGAACACTGAAGCTTTCTTT.

This clone occurred a few times. The chain carries TRBV7-9 and TRBJ2-3; D gene ambiguous. Germline V CDR1 and CDR2: SEHNR, FQNEAQ (reference sequence). The CDR3 totals 14 residues. With 6 bases removed from V and 3 bases from J, the gap between germline ends came to 13 bases. The CDR3 region has the DNA TGTGCCAGCAGAGGTCGGGCGGCAACAGATACGCAGTATTTT. The encoded protein is CASRGRAATDTQYF.